A selection of T cell receptor beta chains follows, all from one sample in a study of blood T cell repertoires in COVID-19. Sequencing used immunoSEQ multiplex PCR; TCRdb keeps in-frame clones, though not all of them. In the table there are about 280,000 clones, about 89% of which are singletons. What was sequenced was peripheral blood. The receptors shown here come from a middle-aged man with active or convalescent COVID-19. Each CDR3 is given with its conserved first and last residue. D genes are given only for firm matches. Clone size is stated in some rows and not others, as once, few, many or a class when expanded.

J gene,V gene,D gene,clone size,CDR3 DNA,CDR3 protein
TRBJ1-6,TRBV19,.,.,TGTGCCAGTAGTCCACAGGGAGTTGGATCACCCCTCCACTTT,CASSPQGVGSPLHF
TRBJ2-2,TRBV5-1,TRBD1,.,TGCGCCAGCAGCCCGTCCGGGACAGGGGAATCCGGGGAGCTGTTTTTT,CASSPSGTGESGELFF
TRBJ2-1,TRBV4-1,TRBD2,.,TGCGCCAGCAGCCAGCTACTAGCGGGAGGTTCCTACAATGAGCAGTTCTTC,CASSQLLAGGSYNEQFF
TRBJ2-6,TRBV29-1,.,.,TGCAGCGCCCGGGGAGGTGGGGCCAACGTCCTGACTTTC,CSARGGGANVLTF
TRBJ1-2,TRBV28,TRBD1,.,TGTGCCAGCACCCAGGTCTCCGGGACAGAGTATGGCTACACCTTC,CASTQVSGTEYGYTF
TRBJ2-3,TRBV7-9,TRBD2,.,TGTGCCAGCAGCCAGACTAGCGGCACAGATACGCAGTATTTT,CASSQTSGTDTQYF
TRBJ1-2,TRBV5-1,.,.,TGCGCCAGCAGCGACGGGAGTGGCTATGGCTACACCTTC,CASSDGSGYGYTF
TRBJ2-2,TRBV7-2,.,.,TGTGCCAGCAGCCCACCCGACAGGATGACGAACACCGGGGAGCTGTTTTTT,CASSPPDRMTNTGELFF
TRBJ1-1,TRBV6-5,.,.,TGTGCCAGCTGCAGGGGAGACGACACTGAAGCTTTCTTT,CASCRGDDTEAFF
TRBJ1-5,TRBV2,.,.,TGTGCCAGCAAACCGAACAAGGGGATTAATCAGCCCCAGCATTTT,CASKPNKGINQPQHF
TRBJ1-2,TRBV2,.,.,TGTGCCAGCAGGAGAGACGGCGGAACTCTCTATGGCTACACCTTC,CASRRDGGTLYGYTF
TRBJ1-2,TRBV11-2,.,.,TGTGCCAGCAGCTCTTCGGGCTACACCTTC,CASSSSGYTF
TRBJ2-1,TRBV19,.,.,TGTGCCAGTCGCCCCTATCTAGCATCGATCCCCTCCTACAATGAGCAGTTCTTC,CASRPYLASIPSYNEQFF
TRBJ1-1,TRBV11-2,.,.,TGTGCCAGCAGCTCCGTCTCTTCTGAAGCTTTCTTT,CASSSVSSEAFF
TRBJ1-2,TRBV6-5,TRBD1,.,TGTGCCAGCAAACGGGACAGCTCTAACTATGGCTACACCTTC,CASKRDSSNYGYTF
TRBJ2-3,TRBV7-9,.,once,TGTGCCAGCAGCCGGGACACGGAAACAGATACGCAGTATTTT,CASSRDTETDTQYF
TRBJ2-3,TRBV18,TRBD1,.,TGTGCCAGCTCACCAAGACAGGGGGTCACAGATACGCAGTATTTT,CASSPRQGVTDTQYF
TRBJ1-1,TRBV24-1,.,few,TGTGCCACCAAAGACGGACAGACCACTGAAGCTTTCTTT,CATKDGQTTEAFF
TRBJ2-3,TRBV12-3/TRBV12-4,.,.,TGTGCCAGCGCCGTCGGGCGGGCAGATACGCAGTATTTT,CASAVGRADTQYF
TRBJ1-4,TRBV18,.,.,TGTGCCAGCTCCCCCCCGGTGATGGAAAAACTGTTTTTT,CASSPPVMEKLFF
TRBJ2-3,TRBV10-2,.,.,TGCGCCAGCAGGACGGGATTCACAGATACGCAGTATTTT,CASRTGFTDTQYF
TRBJ2-5,TRBV18,TRBD1,.,TGTGCCAGCTCACAGATGCCGGGACAGGGGGAGACCCAGTACTTC,CASSQMPGQGETQYF
TRBJ2-5,TRBV12-5,TRBD2,once,TGTGCTAGTGGTTTTGAGACTAGCGGGGTACAAGAGACCCAGTACTTC,CASGFETSGVQETQYF
TRBJ1-5,TRBV12-1,.,.,TGTGCCAGCAGCGTAGTACCGGGACAGTTAGCTGGGGCCCAGCATTTT,CASSVVPGQLAGAQHF
TRBJ1-6,TRBV28,TRBD1,.,TGTGCCAGCACCTGGGGGACAGGGGAGAGTTCACCCCTCCACTTT,CASTWGTGESSPLHF